The clone carrying this TCR beta chain was counted between two and nine times. These data originate in a study of shared clonotypes between healthy human individuals. With unsorted samples, genomic DNA was obtained from about 100 million PBMCs. V was clipped by 5 bases and J by 1 base, with 8 bases between them. The length of the CDR3 is 13 residues. Germline V gives CDR1 SGHTA, CDR2 FQGTGA. A deep-level run was used for the assay. Over several immunoSEQ plates, each subset's genomic DNA was distributed in even portions. Amplification in unsorted PBMC replicate PCRs started from around 0.3 ug DNA, which equals about 30,000 T cell genomes. Sequenced by immunoSEQ multiplex PCR; TCRdb stores in-frame clones only, minus some. The table has 450,000 to 500,000 clones, approximately 80% seen once.

The sample taken for sequencing was PBMCs. The sequence derives from a woman aged 40-49 years in good health. Some clones in this sample may be carry-over from other donors' samples. This chain uses TRBV7-3 with TRBJ1-1; D gene ambiguous. The CDR3 protein is CASSLTENTEAFF. CDR3 DNA: TGTGCCAGCAGCCTCACAGAGAACACTGAAGCTTTCTTT.